This T cell receptor (beta chain) was profiled in a study of blood T cell repertoires in COVID-19. The germline V gene encodes CDR1 MDHEN and CDR2 SYDVKM. V gave up 3 bases and J gave up 4 bases, with 13 bases separating them. CDR3 length: 15 amino acids. The protocol was immunoSEQ multiplex PCR, while the TCRdb copy is restricted to in-frame clones and leaves out a portion. The sample lists about 130,000 clones, about four fifths occurring once. This TCR came from a man between 60 and 70 years old with acute or convalescent COVID-19. The chain couples TRBV28 to TRBJ1-5, with no clear D. The sample was peripheral blood. The CDR3 loop is CASSFSGLGNQPQHF. The CDR3 bases are TGTGCCAGCAGTTTTTCGGGGTTGGGAAATCAGCCCCAGCATTTT.